This T cell receptor (beta chain) was profiled in a study of CD8+CD57+ T cells in acquired aplastic anemia. Study-level points and caveats: Around 30 sequences, all CD8+ CDR3, were shared between patients and controls.

Notes on this clonotype: Its antigen is undetermined.

Flow cytometry had shown expanded CD8+CD57+ cells in the patients chosen for sequencing. CDR1 is LNHNV, CDR2 YYDKDF, per germline (reference sequence). The CDR3 has 16 residues. The junction had 11 bases not matched to a gene; V was cut back by 5 bases and J by 5 bases. The study profiled TCR beta VDJ and CDR3 using genomic DNA as template. TCRdb re-called the reads with MiXCR, one entry per CDR3 protein. The sample has approximately 170,000 distinct CDR3 sequences; less than 60% are singletons. The chain couples TRBV15 to TRBJ1-2; 10 positions match TRBD1. The TCR was taken from a human donor with aplastic anemia. Sequencing was done on a sample of sorted CD4+, CD8+, or CD8+CD57+ T cells (not recorded which) from PBMCs. CDR3: CATSGPRTGGEYGYTF. The CDR3 nucleotides are TGTGCCACCAGCGGACCGAGGACAGGGGGAGAGTATGGCTACACCTTC.